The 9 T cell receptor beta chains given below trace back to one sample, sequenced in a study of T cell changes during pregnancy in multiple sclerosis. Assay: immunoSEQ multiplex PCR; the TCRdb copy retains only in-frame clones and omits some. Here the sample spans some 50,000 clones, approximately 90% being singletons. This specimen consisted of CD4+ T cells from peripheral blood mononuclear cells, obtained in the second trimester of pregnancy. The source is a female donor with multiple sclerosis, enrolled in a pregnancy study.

The chain's CDR3 is CASSPDITSTTGELFF. Here the CDR3 DNA reads TGTGCCAGCTCACCGGATATTACTAGCACCACCGGGGAGCTGTTTTTT. V usage is TRBV18 and J usage is TRBJ2-2; D is possibly TRBD2 (6 bases). The germline gives CDR1 KGHSH, CDR2 LQKENI. V lost 3 bases and J lost 4, with 15 bases in between. CDR3 length: 16 amino acids.

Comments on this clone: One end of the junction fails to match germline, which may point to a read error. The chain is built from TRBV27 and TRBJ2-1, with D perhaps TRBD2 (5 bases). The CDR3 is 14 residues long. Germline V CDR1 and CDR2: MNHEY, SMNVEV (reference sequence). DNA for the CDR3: TGTGCTAGCAAATCGGAACGGGGAAGCAATGAGCAGTTCTTC. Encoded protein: CASKSERGSNEQFF.

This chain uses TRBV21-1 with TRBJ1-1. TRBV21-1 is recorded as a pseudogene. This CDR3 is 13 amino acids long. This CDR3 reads CASSRLGDTEAFF. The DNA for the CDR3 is TGTGCCAGCAGCCGTCTGGGAGACACTGAAGCTTTCTTT.

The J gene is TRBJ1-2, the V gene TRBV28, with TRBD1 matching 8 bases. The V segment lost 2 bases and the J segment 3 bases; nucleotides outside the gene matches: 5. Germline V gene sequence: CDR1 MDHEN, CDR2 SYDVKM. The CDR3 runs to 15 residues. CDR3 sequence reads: CASSLLTGGDYGYTF. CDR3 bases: TGTGCCAGCAGTTTACTTACAGGGGGGGACTATGGCTACACCTTC.

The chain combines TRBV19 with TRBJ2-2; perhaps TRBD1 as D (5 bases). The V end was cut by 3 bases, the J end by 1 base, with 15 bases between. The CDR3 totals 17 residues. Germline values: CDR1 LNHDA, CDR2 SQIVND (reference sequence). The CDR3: CASSIRGTGMNTGELFF. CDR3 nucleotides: TGTGCCAGTAGTATTAGGGGAACAGGAATGAACACCGGGGAGCTGTTTTTT. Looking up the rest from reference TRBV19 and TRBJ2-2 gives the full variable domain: DGGITQSPKYLFRKEGQNVTLSCEQNLNHDAMYWYRQDPGQGLRLIYYSQIVNDFQKGDIAEGYSVSREKKESFPLTVTSAQKNPTAFYLCASSIRGTGMNTGELFFGEGSRLTVL.

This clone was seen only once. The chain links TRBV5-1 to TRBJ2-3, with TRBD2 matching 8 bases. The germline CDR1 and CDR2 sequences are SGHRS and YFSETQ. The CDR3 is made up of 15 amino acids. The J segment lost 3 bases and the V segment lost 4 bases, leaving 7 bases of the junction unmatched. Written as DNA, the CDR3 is TGCGCCAGCAGCCTACTAGCGGACATTACAGATACGCAGTATTTT. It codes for CASSLLADITDTQYF.

The CDR3 DNA reads as TGTGCCAGCAGTGGGTTTGGGGGACAGGGGATGTCACCCCTCCACTTT. This encodes CASSGFGGQGMSPLHF. J is TRBJ1-6 and V is TRBV25-1; TRBD1 agrees at 10 bases. J gave up 10 bases and V 4 bases, and 10 bases lay outside the gene matches. This CDR3 is built from 16 residues. Per the germline V gene, CDR1 is MGHDK and CDR2 is SYGVNS. Using reference TRBV25-1 and TRBJ1-6 for the parts outside the CDR3, the full variable domain is EADIYQTPRYLVIGTGKKITLECSQTMGHDKMYWYQQDPGMELHLIHYSYGVNSTEKGDLSSESTVSRIRTEHFPLTLESARPSHTSQYLCASSGFGGQGMSPLHFGNGTRLTVT.

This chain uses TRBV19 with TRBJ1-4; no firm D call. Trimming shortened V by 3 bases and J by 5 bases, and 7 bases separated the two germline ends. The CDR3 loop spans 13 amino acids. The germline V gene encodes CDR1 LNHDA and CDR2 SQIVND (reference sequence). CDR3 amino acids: CASSMSANEKLFF. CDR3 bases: TGTGCCAGTAGTATGAGTGCGAATGAAAAACTGTTTTTT.

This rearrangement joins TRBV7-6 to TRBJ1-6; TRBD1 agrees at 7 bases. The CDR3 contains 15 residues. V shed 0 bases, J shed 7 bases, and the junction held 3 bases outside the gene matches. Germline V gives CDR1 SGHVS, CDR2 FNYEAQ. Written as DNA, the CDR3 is TGTGCCAGCAGCTTAGCGACAGGGACCAATTCACCCCTCCACTTT. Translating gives CASSLATGTNSPLHF.